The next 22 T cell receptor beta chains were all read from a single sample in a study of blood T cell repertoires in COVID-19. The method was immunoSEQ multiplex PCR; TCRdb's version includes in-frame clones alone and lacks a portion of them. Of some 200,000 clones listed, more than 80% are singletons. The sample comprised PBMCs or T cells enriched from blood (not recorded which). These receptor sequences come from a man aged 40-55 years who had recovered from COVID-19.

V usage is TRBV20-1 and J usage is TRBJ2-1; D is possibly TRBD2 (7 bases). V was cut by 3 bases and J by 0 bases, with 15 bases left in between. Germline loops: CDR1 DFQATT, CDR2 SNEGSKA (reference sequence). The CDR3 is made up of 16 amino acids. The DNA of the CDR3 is TGCAGTGCTAGTGCTAGGGGGGGCAGCTCCTACAATGAGCAGTTCTTC. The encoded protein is CSASARGGSSYNEQFF.

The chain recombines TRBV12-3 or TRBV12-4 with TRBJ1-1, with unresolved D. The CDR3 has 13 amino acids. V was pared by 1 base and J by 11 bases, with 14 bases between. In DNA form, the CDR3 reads TGTGCCAGCAGTTTAGTGGGCCATCAGGCTGCTTTCTTT. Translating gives CASSLVGHQAAFF.

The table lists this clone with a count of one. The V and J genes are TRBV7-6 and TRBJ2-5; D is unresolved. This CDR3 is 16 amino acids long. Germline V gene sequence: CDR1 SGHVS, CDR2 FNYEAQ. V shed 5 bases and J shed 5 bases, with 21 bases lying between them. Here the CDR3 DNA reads TGTGCCAGCAGCATACCCCGAGGCCCCGAGACGGAGACCCAGTACTTC. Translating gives CASSIPRGPETETQYF. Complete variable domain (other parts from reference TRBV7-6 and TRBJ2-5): GAGVSQSPRYKVTKRGQDVALRCDPISGHVSLYWYRQALGQGPEFLTYFNYEAQQDKSGLPNDRFSAERPEGSISTLTIQRTEQRDSAMYRCASSIPRGPETETQYFGPGTRLLVL.

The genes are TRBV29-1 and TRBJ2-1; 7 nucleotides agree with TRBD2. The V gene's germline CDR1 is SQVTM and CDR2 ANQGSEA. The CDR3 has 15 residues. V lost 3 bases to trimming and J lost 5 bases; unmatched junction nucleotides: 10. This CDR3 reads CSVEFAGARNNEQFF. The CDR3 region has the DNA TGCAGCGTTGAGTTTGCGGGAGCACGGAACAATGAGCAGTTCTTC.

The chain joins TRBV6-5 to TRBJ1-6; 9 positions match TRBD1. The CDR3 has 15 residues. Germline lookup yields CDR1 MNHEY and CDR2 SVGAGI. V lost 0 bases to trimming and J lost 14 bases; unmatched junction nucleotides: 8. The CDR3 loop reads CASSYSGTGSRALHF. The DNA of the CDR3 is TGTGCCAGCAGTTACTCGGGGACAGGGAGCCGAGCCCTCCACTTT.

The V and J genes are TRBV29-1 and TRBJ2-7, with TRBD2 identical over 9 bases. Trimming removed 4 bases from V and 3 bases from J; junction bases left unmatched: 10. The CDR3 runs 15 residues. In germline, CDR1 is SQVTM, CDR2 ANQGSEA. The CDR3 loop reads CSVGPPASGNYEQYF. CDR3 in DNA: TGCAGCGTTGGCCCCCCGGCTAGCGGGAACTACGAGCAGTACTTC.

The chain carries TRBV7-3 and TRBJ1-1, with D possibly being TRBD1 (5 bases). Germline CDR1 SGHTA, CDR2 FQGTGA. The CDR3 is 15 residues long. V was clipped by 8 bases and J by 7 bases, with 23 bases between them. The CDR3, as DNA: TGTGCCAGCGGGAACAGGCTCGGTAGCCGTATTGAAGCTTTCTTT. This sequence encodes CASGNRLGSRIEAFF.

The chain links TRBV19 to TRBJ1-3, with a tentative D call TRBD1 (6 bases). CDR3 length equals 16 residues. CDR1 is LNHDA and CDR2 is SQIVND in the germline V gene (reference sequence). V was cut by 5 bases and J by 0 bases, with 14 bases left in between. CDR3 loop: CASSARDNYSGNTIYF. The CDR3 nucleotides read TGTGCCAGTAGTGCCCGGGACAATTACTCTGGAAACACCATATATTTT.

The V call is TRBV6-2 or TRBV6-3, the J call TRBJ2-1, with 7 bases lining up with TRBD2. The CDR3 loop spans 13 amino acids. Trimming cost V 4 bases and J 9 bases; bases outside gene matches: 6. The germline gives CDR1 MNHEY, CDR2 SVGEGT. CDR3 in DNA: TGTGCCAGCAGTTCCCGACTAGCCGGTGAGCAGTTCTTC. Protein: CASSSRLAGEQFF.

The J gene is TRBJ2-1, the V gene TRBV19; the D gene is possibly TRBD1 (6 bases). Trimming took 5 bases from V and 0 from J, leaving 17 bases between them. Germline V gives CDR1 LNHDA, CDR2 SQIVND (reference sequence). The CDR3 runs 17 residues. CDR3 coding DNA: TGTGCCAGTAGTTTCAGGGGCTCAGGAAGCTCCTACAATGAGCAGTTCTTC. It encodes CASSFRGSGSSYNEQFF.

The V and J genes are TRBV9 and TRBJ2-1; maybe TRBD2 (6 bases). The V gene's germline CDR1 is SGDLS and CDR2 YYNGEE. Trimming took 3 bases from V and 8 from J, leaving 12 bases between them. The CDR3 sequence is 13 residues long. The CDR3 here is CASSAAPGDEQFF. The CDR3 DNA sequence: TGTGCCAGCAGCGCGGCCCCGGGGGATGAGCAGTTCTTC. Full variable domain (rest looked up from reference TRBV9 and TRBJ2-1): DSGVTQTPKHLITATGQRVTLRCSPRSGDLSVYWYQQSLDQGLQFLIQYYNGEERAKGNILERFSAQQFPDLHSELNLSSLELGDSALYFCASSAAPGDEQFFGPGTRLTVL.

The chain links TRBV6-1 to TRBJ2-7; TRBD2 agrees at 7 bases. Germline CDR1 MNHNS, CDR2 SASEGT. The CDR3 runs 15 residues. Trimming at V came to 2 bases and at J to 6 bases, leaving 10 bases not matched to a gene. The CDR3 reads CASSEMRREIGEQYF. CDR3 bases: TGTGCCAGCAGTGAAATGAGGCGGGAGATAGGCGAGCAGTACTTC.

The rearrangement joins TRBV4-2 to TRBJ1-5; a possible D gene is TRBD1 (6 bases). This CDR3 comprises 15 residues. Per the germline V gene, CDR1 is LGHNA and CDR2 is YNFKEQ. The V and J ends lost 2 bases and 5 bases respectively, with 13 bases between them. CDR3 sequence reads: CASSQTGQPDQPQHF. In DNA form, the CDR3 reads TGTGCCAGCAGCCAAACAGGACAGCCAGATCAGCCCCAGCATTTT.

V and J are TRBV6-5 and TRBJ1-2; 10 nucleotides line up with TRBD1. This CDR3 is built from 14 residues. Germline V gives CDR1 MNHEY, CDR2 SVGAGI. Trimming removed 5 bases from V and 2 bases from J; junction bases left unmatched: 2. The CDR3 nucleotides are TGTGCCAGCAGTCAGGGACAGGGGAACTATGGCTACACCTTC. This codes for CASSQGQGNYGYTF.

Here the CDR3 reads CASTPFRRADEQYF. The CDR3, as DNA: TGTGCCAGCACCCCCTTCCGCAGGGCCGACGAGCAGTACTTC. The J gene is TRBJ2-7, the V gene TRBV7-9, with TRBD1 as a possible D gene (5 bases). The germline gives CDR1 SEHNR, CDR2 FQNEAQ (reference sequence). The CDR3 consists of 14 residues. V was cut by 7 bases and J by 5 bases, with 18 bases left in between.

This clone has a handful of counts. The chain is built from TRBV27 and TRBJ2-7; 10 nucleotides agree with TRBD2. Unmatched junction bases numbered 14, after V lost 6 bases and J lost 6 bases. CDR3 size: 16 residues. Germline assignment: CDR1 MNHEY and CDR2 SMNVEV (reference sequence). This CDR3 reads CASSQNPSGGVGEQYF. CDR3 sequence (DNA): TGTGCCAGCAGCCAAAATCCTAGCGGGGGTGTTGGCGAGCAGTACTTC.

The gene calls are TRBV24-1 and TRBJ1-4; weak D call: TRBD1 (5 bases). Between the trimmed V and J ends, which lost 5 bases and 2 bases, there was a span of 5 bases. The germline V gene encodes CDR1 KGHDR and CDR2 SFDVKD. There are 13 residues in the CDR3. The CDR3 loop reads CATSAGTNEKLFF. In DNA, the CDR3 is TGTGCCACCAGTGCAGGGACTAATGAAAAACTGTTTTTT.

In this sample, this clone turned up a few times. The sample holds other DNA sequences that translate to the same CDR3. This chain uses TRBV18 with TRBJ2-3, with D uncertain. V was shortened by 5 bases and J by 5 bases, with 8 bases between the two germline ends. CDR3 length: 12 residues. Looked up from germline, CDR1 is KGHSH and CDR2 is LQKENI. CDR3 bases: TGTGCCAGCTCATCGGTGAGAGATACGCAGTATTTT. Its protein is CASSSVRDTQYF.

CDR3: CASSFSGMNTEAFF. CDR3 DNA: TGTGCCAGCAGCTTCTCAGGGATGAACACTGAAGCTTTCTTT. The chain couples TRBV7-6 to TRBJ1-1; a weak D match, TRBD1 (5 bases). Trimming removed 3 bases at V and 0 bases at J, with 8 bases between. The CDR3 runs to 14 residues. Germline CDR1 and CDR2: SGHVS and FNYEAQ.

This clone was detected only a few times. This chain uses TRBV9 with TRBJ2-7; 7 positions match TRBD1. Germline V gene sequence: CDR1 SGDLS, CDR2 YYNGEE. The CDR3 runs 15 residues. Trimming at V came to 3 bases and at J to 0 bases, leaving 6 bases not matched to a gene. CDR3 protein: CASSASTGNSYEQYF. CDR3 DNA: TGTGCCAGCAGCGCCTCGACAGGGAACTCCTACGAGCAGTACTTC.

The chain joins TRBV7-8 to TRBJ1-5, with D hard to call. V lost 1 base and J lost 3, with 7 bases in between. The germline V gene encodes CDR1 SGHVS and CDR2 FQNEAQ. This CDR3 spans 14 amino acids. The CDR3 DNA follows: TGTGCCAGCAGCTTAGGGCGGGTCAATCAGCCCCAGCATTTT. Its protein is CASSLGRVNQPQHF. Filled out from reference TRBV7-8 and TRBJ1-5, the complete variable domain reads GAGVSQSPRYKVAKRGQDVALRCDPISGHVSLFWYQQALGQGPEFLTYFQNEAQLDKSGLPSDRFFAERPEGSVSTLKIQRTQQEDSAVYLCASSLGRVNQPQHFGDGTRLSIL.

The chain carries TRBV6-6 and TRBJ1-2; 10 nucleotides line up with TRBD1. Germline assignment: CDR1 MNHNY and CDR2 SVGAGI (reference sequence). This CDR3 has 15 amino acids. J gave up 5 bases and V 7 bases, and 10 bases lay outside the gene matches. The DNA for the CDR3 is TGTGCCAGCACCCACTTCGGGGACAGGGGATATGGCTACACCTTC. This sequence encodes CASTHFGDRGYGYTF.